These 16 T cell receptor beta chains originate from one sample sequenced in a study of shared clonotypes between healthy human individuals. Libraries were prepared by immunoSEQ multiplex PCR; TCRdb keeps only in-frame clonotypes and omits some of them. The sample shows about 1.1 million clones, 77% of them seen only once. The sample consisted of memory CD4+ T cells from PBMCs. Subset meaning: CD45RA-negative fraction. These receptors came from a man aged 18 to 29 in good health. Some clones in this sample may be carry-over from other donors' samples.

The rearrangement uses TRBV7-3 and TRBJ2-7, with D possibly matching TRBD2 (6 bases). This CDR3 has 15 amino acids. In germline, CDR1 is SGHTA, CDR2 FQGTGA. V was clipped by 4 bases and J by 1 base, with 14 bases between them. The CDR3 DNA follows: TGTGCCAGCAGCTCGCTCGGCGGGGATTCCTACGAGCAGTACTTC. Translated: CASSSLGGDSYEQYF.

Details on this clone: Other DNA sequences in this specimen translate into the identical CDR3. This chain joins TRBV2 and TRBJ2-3; D unclear. The ends were cut back, 6 bases at V and 2 bases at J, with 12 bases in the middle. CDR3 length: 14 residues. The germline gives CDR1 SNHLY, CDR2 FYNNEI. CDR3 protein: CASSLILSTDTQYF. The CDR3 DNA is TGTGCCAGCAGCCTTATCTTATCCACAGATACGCAGTATTTT.

This clone appeared once. This chain links TRBV4-3 with TRBJ1-1, with D tentatively TRBD1 (5 bases). Trimming cost V 8 bases and J 4 bases, with 14 bases left between them. Per the germline V gene, CDR1 is LGHNA and CDR2 is YSLEER. This CDR3 region has 13 residues. The CDR3 loop reads CASGEGRSTEAFF. In nucleotides, the CDR3 is TGCGCCAGCGGGGAGGGGAGGTCCACTGAAGCTTTCTTT.

The chain is built from TRBV20-1 and TRBJ2-7, with D unresolved. Per the germline V gene, CDR1 is DFQATT and CDR2 is SNEGSKA (reference sequence). V shed 6 bases and J shed 1 base, with 7 bases lying between them. The CDR3 consists of 11 residues. DNA for the CDR3: TGCAGTGCCTTAGATTCCTACGAGCAGTACTTC. It specifies CSALDSYEQYF.

The chain uses TRBV9 and TRBJ1-5; TRBD1 agrees at 12 bases. The CDR3 has 17 residues. V gave up 3 bases and J gave up 3 bases; unmatched junction bases: 7. Germline V gives CDR1 SGDLS, CDR2 YYNGEE. The CDR3 reads CASSARDRGLHNQPQHF. CDR3 in DNA: TGTGCCAGCAGCGCCCGGGACAGGGGGCTTCACAATCAGCCCCAGCATTTT.

The rearrangement joins TRBV28 to TRBJ1-5, with a weak D call TRBD1 (6 bases). Per the germline V gene, CDR1 is MDHEN and CDR2 is SYDVKM. The CDR3 sequence is 15 residues long. V gave up 4 bases and J gave up 3 bases, with 13 bases separating them. CDR3 in amino acids: CASSSAGQPNQPQHF. The CDR3 coding sequence is TGTGCCAGCAGTTCCGCCGGACAGCCCAATCAGCCCCAGCATTTT.

This sequence joins TRBV28 and TRBJ2-7; D is perhaps TRBD2 (5 bases). CDR1 and CDR2 from the germline V gene are MDHEN and SYDVKM. Trimming took 3 bases from V and 6 from J, leaving 24 bases between them. The CDR3 consists of 17 residues. The chain's CDR3 is CASSFPRPGPRAGEQYF. The DNA of the CDR3 is TGTGCCAGCAGTTTCCCCCGCCCGGGTCCCCGGGCGGGCGAGCAGTACTTC.

This chain uses TRBV29-1 with TRBJ2-3, with TRBD2 matching over 13 bases. V was clipped by 7 bases and J by 0 bases; unmatched bases: 1. Germline V gene data show CDR1 as SQVTM and CDR2 as ANQGSEA. There are 14 residues in the CDR3. CDR3 DNA sequence: TGCAGCGGGACTAGCGGGGGTAGCACAGATACGCAGTATTTT. As protein: CSGTSGGSTDTQYF.

About this clone: In the same sample, other DNA sequences code for this CDR3. The chain links TRBV7-9 to TRBJ2-2; 10 bases agree with TRBD1. Looked up from germline, CDR1 is SEHNR and CDR2 is FQNEAQ (reference sequence). Trimming cost V 2 bases and J 5 bases; bases outside gene matches: 2. The CDR3 length is 15 residues. CDR3 coding DNA: TGTGCCAGCAGCTTACGACAGGGGGCAACCGGGGAGCTGTTTTTT. Its protein product is CASSLRQGATGELFF.

V gene TRBV21-1 combines with J gene TRBJ1-5. TRBV21-1 is tagged as a pseudogene. This CDR3 has 14 amino acids. CDR3 bases: TGTGCCAGCAACTATCGGACTCTCAATCAGCCCCAGCATTTT. Translation: CASNYRTLNQPQHF.

V usage is TRBV7-2 and J usage is TRBJ1-2; D remains unclear. The germline gives CDR1 SGHTA, CDR2 FQGNSA. This CDR3 has 16 amino acids. The V end was cut by 3 bases, the J end by 2 bases, with 16 bases between. CDR3 DNA: TGTGCCAGCAGCTTGGGAACCCCAACAAGGAACTATGGCTACACCTTC. Its translation is CASSLGTPTRNYGYTF.

In its sample, this clone was seen once. The chain is built from TRBV5-5 and TRBJ2-1; D possibly corresponds to TRBD2 (5 bases). Germline CDR1 SGHKS, CDR2 YYEKEE (reference sequence). The CDR3 runs 16 residues. The ends were cut back, 0 bases at V and 4 bases at J, with 14 bases in the middle. The CDR3 DNA sequence: TGTGCCAGCAGCTTGGGTCTTAGCGCTAATTACAATGAGCAGTTCTTC. This sequence encodes CASSLGLSANYNEQFF. The full variable domain, rest sourced from reference TRBV5-5 and TRBJ2-1, is DAGVTQSPTHLIKTRGQQVTLRCSPISGHKSVSWYQQVLGQGPQFIFQYYEKEERGRGNFPDRFSARQFPNYSSELNVNALLLGDSALYLCASSLGLSANYNEQFFGPGTRLTVL.

The CDR3 DNA follows: TGCGCCAGCAGCCAAGATATAATAGCAGTAAATACGCAGTATTTT. The encoded protein is CASSQDIIAVNTQYF. This chain links TRBV4-1 with TRBJ2-3; D is uncertain. The CDR3 has 15 residues. Trimming stripped 0 bases from V and 7 bases from J, with 14 bases between. Germline assignment: CDR1 MGHRA and CDR2 YSYEKL.

This clone was seen a few times. This chain joins TRBV5-1 and TRBJ2-7, with 8 bases aligning to TRBD1. The germline V gene encodes CDR1 SGHRS and CDR2 YFSETQ. The CDR3 is 15 residues long. The J segment lost 6 bases and the V segment lost 1 base, leaving 9 bases of the junction unmatched. The CDR3 DNA reads as TGCGCCAGCAGCTTGATTGGGCAGGGGGCGGCCGAGCAGTACTTC. Protein product: CASSLIGQGAAEQYF.

This clone has a single count. The V and J genes are TRBV18 and TRBJ1-1; D is uncertain. The CDR3 loop spans 15 amino acids. Trimming stripped 0 bases from V and 3 bases from J, with 11 bases between. The germline CDR1 and CDR2 sequences are KGHSH and LQKENI. CDR3 sequence: CASSPPNWGDTEAFF. Written as DNA, the CDR3 is TGTGCCAGCTCACCACCGAACTGGGGTGACACTGAAGCTTTCTTT.

A remark on this clone: This may be a read error, as it is one base from a much larger clone. This same CDR3 is encoded by further DNA sequences in the sample. J is TRBJ1-1 and V is TRBV30; possible D gene TRBD1, 6 bases. V lost 8 bases to trimming and J lost 10 bases, with 26 bases between them. This CDR3 has 14 amino acids. Germline values: CDR1 GTSNPN, CDR2 SVGIG (reference sequence). CDR3 residues: CARTMSGGFAGAFF. CDR3 in DNA: TGTGCCCGGACCATGTCCGGGGGCTTCGCGGGAGCTTTCTTT.